Listed here is a single T cell receptor (beta chain). Antigen unknown. Germline V gene data show CDR1 as SGHTA and CDR2 as FQGNSA. The CDR3 has 15 residues. V was clipped by 6 bases and J by 5 bases; unmatched bases: 10. The sample is drawn from a study of T cell responses to AZD1222 COVID-19 vaccine. Findings of the study overall: Following two doses of AZD1222, Spike-specific TCR breadth and depth rose.

Data came from immunoSEQ multiplex PCR; TCRdb stores just in-frame clones and leaves some out. The sample has around 130,000 clones, about 82% seen once; the top ten hold 12%. This TCR derives from an adult in good health. This sample comprised peripheral blood, obtained on day 0 of AZD1222 vaccination. This chain uses TRBV7-2 with TRBJ2-3; 8 bases line up with TRBD2. The DNA of the CDR3 is TGTGCCAGCAGGAGGCCAGCGGGGGCCCAAGATACGCAGTATTTT. Its protein is CASRRPAGAQDTQYF.